This TCR beta chain was profiled in a study of tumor and adjacent non-tumor tissue in lung cancer. The overall study: Stage I to III disease affected ten to eleven men and several women aged about 31 to 76. Each sample yielded roughly 4 million productive TCRbeta reads on average. General observations from the study: Significantly higher TCR diversity was found in tumor than normal lung.

This sample's RNA came from whole unsorted tissue. This clonotype appeared many times. Its antigen remains unidentified. Germline CDR1 MGHRA, CDR2 YSYEKL. J was trimmed by 0 bases and V by 1 base; bases with no gene match: 9. The CDR3 has 19 amino acids. TCRbeta libraries were built with three rounds of nested PCR, modified from ARM-PCR. TCRdb re-analysed the multiplex PCR reads in MiXCR, keeping a single row per CDR3 protein. The table includes about 93,000 distinct CDR3 sequences, roughly two thirds detected once. This TCR was recovered from a man aged 70-80 years with non-small cell lung cancer. Sequencing used lung tumor tissue. The rearrangement links TRBV4-1 to TRBJ2-1; TRBD1 agrees at 10 bases. CDR3 DNA: TGCGCCAGCAGCCAAGCCCCGGGGACAGGGGACCCCTCCTACAATGAGCAGTTCTTC. Its protein product is CASSQAPGTGDPSYNEQFF.